Described below is a single TCR beta chain sequence and its context. Its cognate antigen is unknown. This sample stems from a study of a mutant IDH1 vaccine in newly diagnosed glioma. Study details: Therapy received beforehand was radiotherapy, temozolomide, or both, with most patients given both.

Looked up from germline, CDR1 is MGHRA and CDR2 is YSYEKL. With 1 base removed from V and 0 bases from J, the gap between germline ends came to 10 bases. The CDR3 length is 15 residues. The time point: week 47, end of study. Every single dose of the vaccine, 300 ug of mutant IDH1 20-mer peptide, came with topical imiquimod. Sequencing was performed with immunoSEQ multiplex PCR; in TCRdb, only in-frame clones are kept and a portion is missing. The sample lists approximately 100,000 clones; approximately 89% were seen once. The sample in question was PBMCs, obtained from a glioma patient whose treatment included an IDH1 peptide vaccine. This rearrangement joins TRBV4-1 to TRBJ2-7, with a tentative D call TRBD2 (5 bases). The receptor was isolated from a woman aged 50 to 65 with glioma. Here the CDR3 DNA reads TGCGCCAGCAGCCAAGGGTCTAGCATCTCCTACGAGCAGTACTTC. It yields the protein CASSQGSSISYEQYF.